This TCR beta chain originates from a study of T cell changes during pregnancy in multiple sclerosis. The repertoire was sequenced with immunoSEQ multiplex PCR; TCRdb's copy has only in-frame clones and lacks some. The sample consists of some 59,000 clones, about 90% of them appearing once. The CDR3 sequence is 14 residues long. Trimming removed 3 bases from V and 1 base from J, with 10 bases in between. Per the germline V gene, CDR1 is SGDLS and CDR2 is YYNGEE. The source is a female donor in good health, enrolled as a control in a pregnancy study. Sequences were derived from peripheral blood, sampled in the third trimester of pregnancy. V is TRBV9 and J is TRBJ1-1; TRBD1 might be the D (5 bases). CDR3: CASSARGGNTEAFF. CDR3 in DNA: TGTGCCAGCAGCGCCCGGGGGGGGAACACTGAAGCTTTCTTT.